These 8 T cell receptor beta chains were sequenced from one sample in a study of brain T cells in children with intractable seizures. The table came from immunoSEQ multiplex PCR; TCRdb's copy has only in-frame clones and leaves some out. Among under 150,000 clones, approximately 94% were seen once, and the ten largest hold 3.8%. Sample: peripheral blood, taken at surgery. Receptor source: a boy under two years old with hemimegalencephaly and intractable seizures.

The V gene is TRBV6-5, the J gene TRBJ2-3, with 7 bases lining up with TRBD1. Trimming at V came to 5 bases and at J to 0 bases, leaving 5 bases not matched to a gene. Germline V gene lookup returns CDR1 MNHEY and CDR2 SVGAGI. The CDR3 length is 15 residues. CDR3 bases: TGTGCCAGCAGTCAGACAGGGTCTAGCACAGATACGCAGTATTTT. Its translation: CASSQTGSSTDTQYF.

CDR3 DNA sequence: TGTGCCAGCAGTTTAAACAGAGGACTCAATCCTTTCTTT. As protein: CASSLNRGLNPFF. The V gene is TRBV27, the J gene TRBJ1-1; D is uncertain. CDR3 size: 13 residues. From germline, CDR1 is MNHEY and CDR2 SMNVEV (reference sequence). V was pared by 2 bases and J by 12 bases, with 16 bases between.

The chain links TRBV5-1 to TRBJ2-7; 11 bases agree with TRBD2. V was pared by 4 bases and J by 7 bases, with 13 bases of the junction left unmatched. CDR1 SGHRS and CDR2 YFSETQ come from the germline V gene. There are 16 residues in the CDR3. The CDR3 DNA sequence: TGCGCCAGCAGCCCCCCCCTACTAGCGGGAGTAGATGAGCAGTACTTC. It specifies CASSPPLLAGVDEQYF.

The chain combines TRBV28 with TRBJ1-3; D not resolved. CDR1 and CDR2 from the germline V gene are MDHEN and SYDVKM. Trimming took off 3 bases at V and 0 bases at J, with 12 bases between the two ends. The CDR3 length is 16 residues. The CDR3 coding sequence is TGTGCCAGCAGTTTGCCGGCCGAAAGCTCTGGAAACACCATATATTTT. Its translation: CASSLPAESSGNTIYF.

The rearrangement uses TRBV10-3 and TRBJ1-3, with a possible D match to TRBD1 (6 bases). V was shortened by 3 bases and J by 0 bases, with 15 bases between the two germline ends. Germline CDR1 and CDR2: ENHRY and SYGVKD. The CDR3 is 17 residues long. For the CDR3, the DNA is TGTGCCATCAGTGATCGGAGGTACAGGGACTCTGGAAACACCATATATTTT. It yields the protein CAISDRRYRDSGNTIYF.

In this sample, this clone turned up once. The CDR3, as DNA: TGTGCCATCAGCCCACCCACAGGGGGTGGGGCCAACGTCCTGACTTTC. It specifies CAISPPTGGGANVLTF. The rearrangement uses TRBV10-3 and TRBJ2-6, with 8 positions matching TRBD1. Trimming at V came to 6 bases and at J to 3 bases, leaving 7 bases not matched to a gene. There are 16 residues in the CDR3. Germline CDR1 ENHRY, CDR2 SYGVKD.

In DNA form, the CDR3 reads TGTGCCAGCAGTGACCCAACGACAGGAGGCACTGAAGCTTTCTTT. Translated: CASSDPTTGGTEAFF. This rearrangement joins TRBV6-4 to TRBJ1-1; D is perhaps TRBD1 (6 bases). V was shortened by 2 bases and J by 4 bases, with 14 bases between the two germline ends. This CDR3 contains 15 residues. From germline, CDR1 is MRHNA and CDR2 SNTAGT.

V is TRBV6-5 and J is TRBJ2-5; the D call may be TRBD1 or TRBD2 (5 bases each). Germline-derived CDR1 and CDR2 are MNHEY and SVGAGI. The CDR3 runs to 14 residues. V shed 6 bases and J shed 5 bases, with 16 bases lying between them. The CDR3 bases are TGTGCCAGCAGGAGGTGGGAAGGGACGGAGACCCAGTACTTC. It is translated as CASRRWEGTETQYF.